Shown below are 27 T cell receptor beta chains from a single sample sequenced in a study of Ad26.COV2.S vaccination and SARS-CoV-2 variants (dated by TCRdb to 2020 to 2023). The library came from the immunoSEQ multiplex PCR assay. TCRdb limited this immuneACCESS table to in-frame rearrangements with V and J called. A share of clones is missing; checked studies link under half to unresolved V genes, and the rest is unexplained. The sample profile shows about 680,000 clones; about 89% of them were found once. Around 1.4% of the sample comes from the top ten. The sample's treatment or condition label is to be understood as: 19 received Ad26.COV2.S at low or high dose, single or two shots; about 5 received placebo; per-sample allocation not given. Repertoires of vaccine and placebo recipients were sequenced from samples taken on day 63 after the first injection. The input for sequencing was peripheral blood, taken in a trial of Ad26.COV2.S vaccine versus placebo. Receptors were obtained from a person between 18 and 60 years old who received the Ad26.COV2.S COVID-19 vaccine or a placebo.

V usage is TRBV6-5 and J usage is TRBJ2-5; D gene ambiguous. CDR1 and CDR2 from the germline V gene are MNHEY and SVGAGI. The CDR3 runs 13 residues. V was trimmed by 7 bases and J by 6 bases, leaving 15 bases between them. CDR3 amino acids: CASTSTPQQTQYF. The CDR3 DNA reads TGTGCCAGCACCTCTACCCCCCAGCAGACCCAGTACTTC.

The chain combines TRBV7-9 with TRBJ1-2; 10 bases agree with TRBD1. From germline, CDR1 is SEHNR and CDR2 FQNEAQ (reference sequence). The V and J ends lost 2 bases and 8 bases, in that order; junction bases with no gene match: 11. The CDR3 runs 16 residues. The CDR3 spells CASSLPGQGRVRGYTF. In DNA, the CDR3 is TGTGCCAGCAGCTTACCGGGACAGGGGCGAGTGCGGGGCTACACCTTC.

The chain employs TRBV19 and TRBJ1-6, with D tentatively TRBD1 (5 bases). CDR3 length: 12 residues. Per the germline V gene, CDR1 is LNHDA and CDR2 is SQIVND (reference sequence). V was clipped by 7 bases and J by 9 bases, with 10 bases between them. CDR3 nucleotide sequence: TGTGCCAGTACGGGGCACCCTTCACCCCTCCACTTT. Its translation is CASTGHPSPLHF.

This chain links TRBV12-3 or TRBV12-4 with TRBJ2-1; tentatively, D is TRBD2 (6 bases). CDR3 length equals 11 residues. The V and J ends lost 6 bases and 8 bases respectively, with 8 bases between them. The DNA of the CDR3 is TGTGCCAGCAGACGGGGGTATGAGCAGTTCTTC. Translating it yields CASRRGYEQFF.

The chain links TRBV10-3 to TRBJ1-5; 8 bases fit TRBD1. The CDR3 extends over 13 amino acids. The V and J ends lost 8 bases and 5 bases, in that order; junction bases with no gene match: 5. CDR1 and CDR2 (germline): ENHRY, SYGVKD. The CDR3 region is CAIRDRTDQPQHF. The CDR3, as DNA: TGTGCCATCCGGGACAGGACAGATCAGCCCCAGCATTTT.

This sequence joins TRBV7-5 and TRBJ2-3; the tabulated D call, TRBD2, remains unverified against the DNA. TRBV7-5 is deemed a pseudogene. CDR3 length equals 15 residues. CDR3 amino acids: CARSTRGSSTDTQYF. The CDR3 nucleotides are TGTGCCAGAAGCACCCGAGGCTCTAGCACAGATACGCAGTATTTT.

The rearrangement joins TRBV7-9 to TRBJ2-7; a weak D match, TRBD1 (5 bases). The CDR3 has 14 residues. V was trimmed by 1 base and J by 3 bases, leaving 10 bases between them. CDR1 and CDR2 from the germline V gene are SEHNR and FQNEAQ (reference sequence). CDR3 bases: TGTGCCAGCAGCTTAGATTTAGGGGTCTACGAGCAGTACTTC. Protein: CASSLDLGVYEQYF.

The gene calls are TRBV7-3 and TRBJ2-1, with D perhaps matching TRBD2 (6 bases). V was cut by 2 bases and J by 1 base, with 12 bases left in between. CDR3 length: 16 residues. Per germline, CDR1 SGHTA and CDR2 FQGTGA. The CDR3 DNA is TGTGCCAGCAGCTTAGAATATGCGGGGTCCTACAATGAGCAGTTCTTC. It yields the protein CASSLEYAGSYNEQFF.

The rearrangement links TRBV6-5 to TRBJ1-6; D might be TRBD1 (5 bases). Germline CDR1 reads MNHEY; CDR2 reads SVGAGI. The CDR3 has 13 amino acids. Trimming pared 6 bases from V and 17 bases from J, leaving 20 bases between. Here the CDR3 DNA reads TGTGCCAGCAGAGCTACCGGGACGCTAGACGTCCACTTT. Translated, it gives CASRATGTLDVHF.

The chain carries TRBV5-1 and TRBJ2-1; D possibly corresponds to TRBD1 (8 bases). Per germline, CDR1 SGHRS and CDR2 YFSETQ. V was shortened by 4 bases and J by 5 bases, with 16 bases between the two germline ends. This CDR3 comprises 15 residues. CDR3 bases: TGCGCCAGCAGCCCATTTACAGGGGGGGACAATGAGCAGTTCTTC. It encodes CASSPFTGGDNEQFF. The variable domain in full, with the rest retrieved from reference TRBV5-1 and TRBJ2-1, is KAGVTQTPRYLIKTRGQQVTLSCSPISGHRSVSWYQQTPGQGLQFLFEYFSETQRNKGNFPGRFSGRQFSNSRSEMNVSTLELGDSALYLCASSPFTGGDNEQFFGPGTRLTVL.

This clone was counted between two and nine times. This rearrangement joins TRBV2 to TRBJ2-2, with TRBD1 matching 9 bases. Germline V gene data show CDR1 as SNHLY and CDR2 as FYNNEI. V gave up 5 bases and J gave up 4 bases; unmatched junction bases: 5. The CDR3 covers 15 residues. The CDR3 DNA reads TGTGCCAGCAGTTCCGGGACAGGGCTCACCGGGGAGCTGTTTTTT. Translation gives CASSSGTGLTGELFF.

J is TRBJ2-3 and V is TRBV4-1, with 8 bases fitting TRBD1. The CDR3 has 15 residues. The ends lost 4 bases at V and 5 bases at J; junction bases unmatched: 8. CDR1 and CDR2 from the germline V gene are MGHRA and YSYEKL. The CDR3 DNA follows: TGCGCCAGCAGCCCGGGCAGGGGGCGAGTAGATACGCAGTATTTT. The encoded protein is CASSPGRGRVDTQYF.

This sequence joins TRBV30 and TRBJ2-1, with 8 positions matching TRBD2. The germline gives CDR1 GTSNPN, CDR2 SVGIG (reference sequence). The CDR3 contains 14 residues. The V gene end was trimmed by 0 bases and the J gene end by 15 bases; junction bases not matched to a gene: 13. CDR3 bases: TGTGCCTGGAGTGTACGAGGGAGCGGGAGTTGGCGGTTCTTC. The encoded protein is CAWSVRGSGSWRFF.

The chain uses TRBV6-5 and TRBJ1-5; 9 nucleotides align to TRBD1. This CDR3 has 15 residues. The germline V gene encodes CDR1 MNHEY and CDR2 SVGAGI. V shed 6 bases, J shed 4 bases, and the junction held 7 bases outside the gene matches. The CDR3 sequence is CASSLGQGPNQPQHF. For the CDR3, the DNA is TGTGCCAGCAGCCTTGGACAGGGGCCTAATCAGCCCCAGCATTTT.

The V gene is TRBV29-1, the J gene TRBJ2-5; no clear D. The germline V gene encodes CDR1 SQVTM and CDR2 ANQGSEA. Trimming took 4 bases from V and 2 from J, leaving 8 bases between them. The CDR3 loop spans 12 amino acids. The CDR3 region is CSVAGLQETQYF. The CDR3 DNA reads as TGCAGCGTTGCTGGCCTGCAAGAGACCCAGTACTTC.

The V and J genes are TRBV7-2 and TRBJ2-5; TRBD2 agrees at 8 bases. CDR1 SGHTA and CDR2 FQGNSA come from the germline V gene. V trimming: 8 bases; J trimming: 3 bases; junction bases outside the gene matches: 11. The CDR3 totals 15 residues. CDR3 in DNA: TGTGCCAGCGGTAGGGGCGGGGGGCCGGAAGAGACCCAGTACTTC. This encodes CASGRGGGPEETQYF.

V and J are TRBV7-9 and TRBJ2-7; TRBD1 is a possible D gene (6 bases). V was pared by 6 bases and J by 3 bases, with 15 bases between. The CDR3 runs 14 residues. Germline V lookup: CDR1 SEHNR, CDR2 FQNEAQ (reference sequence). Here the CDR3 reads CASSPGTHLYEQYF. The CDR3, as DNA: TGTGCCAGCAGTCCCGGGACACACCTCTACGAGCAGTACTTC.

The rearrangement joins TRBV7-8 to TRBJ1-4, with no clear D. CDR1 is SGHVS, CDR2 FQNEAQ, per germline. This CDR3 comprises 14 residues. V dropped 7 bases and J dropped 6 bases, with 15 bases sitting between them. The CDR3 region is CASTDRRKDEKLFF. The CDR3 bases are TGTGCCAGCACCGACCGGAGGAAAGATGAAAAACTGTTTTTT.

This clone was counted at least ten times. The genes are TRBV12-3 or TRBV12-4 and TRBJ2-7; D is unclear. This CDR3 comprises 12 residues. Trimming left V 7 bases short and J 5 bases short, with 12 bases between. The CDR3 DNA reads as TGTGCCAGCACCCTAGGGCTTAACGAGCAGTACTTC. It codes for CASTLGLNEQYF.

The table lists this clone with a few counts. The V gene is TRBV6-6, the J gene TRBJ1-6, with 7 bases identical to TRBD1. CDR1 is MNHNY and CDR2 is SVGAGI in the germline V gene (reference sequence). Trimming took 6 bases from V and 8 from J; bases not matched to a gene: 7. This CDR3 is 14 amino acids long. CDR3 DNA sequence: TGTGCCAGCAGCACCGGGACAGCAGATTCACCCCTCCACTTT. Residues: CASSTGTADSPLHF.

This clone was found once. The V call is TRBV2, the J call TRBJ2-3; 7 positions match TRBD2. V dropped 5 bases and J dropped 2; count of bases not matched to a gene: 7. CDR1 and CDR2 (germline): SNHLY, FYNNEI. The length of the CDR3 is 15 residues. The CDR3 is CASSPQGLTTDTQYF. The CDR3 bases are TGTGCCAGCAGTCCGCAGGGACTAACCACAGATACGCAGTATTTT.

This chain joins TRBV4-3 and TRBJ2-2, with D hard to call. The CDR3 extends over 15 amino acids. Trimming pared 4 bases from V and 4 bases from J, leaving 13 bases between. CDR1 and CDR2 from the germline V gene are LGHNA and YSLEER. CDR3 nucleotide sequence: TGCGCCAGCAGCCTTCTAAGAAGGTCCACCGGGGAGCTGTTTTTT. Translation gives CASSLLRRSTGELFF.

The chain uses TRBV5-5 and TRBJ2-7; D gene unclear. The CDR3 length is 14 residues. Trimming left V 1 base short and J 0 bases short, with 8 bases between. CDR1 is SGHKS and CDR2 is YYEKEE in the germline V gene (reference sequence). The CDR3 DNA follows: TGTGCCAGCAGCTTGTTCGAGAGCTCCTACGAGCAGTACTTC. Translating it yields CASSLFESSYEQYF.

The chain joins TRBV24-1 to TRBJ2-2; possibly TRBD1 or TRBD2 for D (7 bases each). Deletions cut 3 bases from V and 3 bases from J, with 19 bases between. Germline V gene lookup returns CDR1 KGHDR and CDR2 SFDVKD. The CDR3 has 18 residues. CDR3 nucleotide sequence: TGTGCCACCAGTGATCCTCGGAAACAGGGGAGGGACACCGGGGAGCTGTTTTTT. This codes for CATSDPRKQGRDTGELFF.

V gene TRBV5-1 combines with J gene TRBJ1-2; tentative D call: TRBD1 (6 bases). The V and J ends lost 2 bases and 1 base respectively, with 12 bases between them. From germline, CDR1 is SGHRS and CDR2 YFSETQ. The CDR3 spans 15 residues. The CDR3 sequence is CASSFGQPNNYGYTF. As DNA, the CDR3 is TGCGCCAGCAGCTTCGGACAGCCGAATAACTATGGCTACACCTTC.

The chain is built from TRBV3-1 (or the pseudogene TRBV3-2) and TRBJ1-5; 9 positions agree with TRBD1. This CDR3 contains 16 residues. V was pared by 0 bases and J by 7 bases, with 7 bases of the junction left unmatched. Per germline, CDR1 LGHDT and CDR2 YNNKEL (reference sequence). CDR3 residues: CASSQDGGQGYQPQHF. In DNA, the CDR3 is TGTGCCAGCAGCCAAGATGGCGGACAGGGGTACCAGCCCCAGCATTTT.

V gene TRBV2 combines with J gene TRBJ2-3; the D gene is possibly TRBD1 (6 bases). V was shortened by 6 bases and J by 7 bases, with 11 bases between the two germline ends. CDR1 SNHLY and CDR2 FYNNEI come from the germline V gene. The length of the CDR3 is 12 residues. CDR3 amino acids: CASRAGVNTQYF. CDR3 sequence (DNA): TGTGCCAGCAGAGCAGGGGTGAATACGCAGTATTTT.